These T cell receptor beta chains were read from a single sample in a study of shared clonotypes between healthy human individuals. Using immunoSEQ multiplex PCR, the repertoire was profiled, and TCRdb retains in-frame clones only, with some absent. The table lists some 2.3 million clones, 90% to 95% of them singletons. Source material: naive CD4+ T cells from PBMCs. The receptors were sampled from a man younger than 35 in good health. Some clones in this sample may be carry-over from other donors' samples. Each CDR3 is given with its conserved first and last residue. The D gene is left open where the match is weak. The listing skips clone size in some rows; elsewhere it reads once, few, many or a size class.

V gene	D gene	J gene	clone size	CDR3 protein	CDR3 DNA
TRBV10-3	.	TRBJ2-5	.	CAISASGGQETQYF	TGTGCCATCAGTGCCAGCGGCGGGCAAGAGACCCAGTACTTC
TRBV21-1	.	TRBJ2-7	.	CASSKAVVDTYEQYF	TGTGCCAGCAGCAAAGCGGTTGTCGACACCTACGAGCAGTACTTC
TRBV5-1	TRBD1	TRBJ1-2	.	CASSARIGTGSNYGYTF	TGCGCCAGCAGCGCACGGATTGGGACAGGGAGCAATTATGGCTACACCTTC
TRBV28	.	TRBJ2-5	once	CASSFGGSTETQYF	TGTGCCAGCAGTTTTGGTGGGAGTACGGAGACCCAGTACTTC
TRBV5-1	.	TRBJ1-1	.	CASSWDGETANTEAFF	TGCGCCAGCAGCTGGGATGGTGAGACAGCGAACACTGAAGCTTTCTTT
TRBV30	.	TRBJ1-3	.	CAWSVTPETGNTIYF	TGTGCCTGGAGTGTAACTCCTGAAACTGGAAACACCATATATTTT
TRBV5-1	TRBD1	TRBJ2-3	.	CASSLDRGTTDTQYF	TGCGCCAGCAGCTTGGACAGGGGTACCACAGATACGCAGTATTTT
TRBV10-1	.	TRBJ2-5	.	CASSESEAGPEKTQYF	TGCGCCAGCAGTGAGTCTGAAGCAGGGCCCGAGAAGACCCAGTACTTC
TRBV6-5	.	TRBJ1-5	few	CASSYRLGNQPQHF	TGTGCCAGCAGTTATCGCCTGGGCAATCAGCCCCAGCATTTT
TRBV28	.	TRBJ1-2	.	CASSLHSGGNYGYTF	TGTGCCAGCAGTTTACATTCTGGGGGAAACTATGGCTACACCTTC
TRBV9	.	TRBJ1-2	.	CASSATIYGYTF	TGTGCCAGCAGCGCGACCATCTATGGCTACACCTTC
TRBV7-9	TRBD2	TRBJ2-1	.	CASSLSLAAGSYNEQFF	TGTGCCAGCAGCTTATCCCTAGCGGCTGGCTCCTACAATGAGCAGTTCTTC
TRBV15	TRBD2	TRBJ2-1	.	CATSTTLAVSYNEQFF	TGTGCCACCAGCACTACCCTAGCGGTCTCCTACAATGAGCAGTTCTTC
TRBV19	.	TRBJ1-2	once	CASSMEVGYGYTF	TGTGCCAGTAGTATGGAGGTGGGTTATGGCTACACCTTC
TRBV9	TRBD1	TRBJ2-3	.	CASSGTRDSATDTQYF	TGTGCCAGCAGCGGAACCCGGGACAGCGCTACAGATACGCAGTATTTT
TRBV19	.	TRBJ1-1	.	CASSIRRNTEAFF	TGTGCCAGTAGTATTCGGCGGAACACTGAAGCTTTCTTT
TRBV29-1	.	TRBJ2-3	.	CSVEGQGRTDTQYF	TGCAGCGTTGAAGGGCAGGGGCGCACAGATACGCAGTATTTT
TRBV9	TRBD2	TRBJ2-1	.	CASSAMTRRGGEQFF	TGTGCCAGCAGCGCGATGACTCGCCGGGGGGGTGAGCAGTTCTTC
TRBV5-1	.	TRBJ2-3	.	CASSLTPSSPDTQYF	TGCGCCAGCAGCTTGACACCCTCGTCCCCAGATACGCAGTATTTT
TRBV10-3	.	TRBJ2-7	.	CAIRDIYEQYF	TGTGCCATCAGGGATATATACGAGCAGTACTTC
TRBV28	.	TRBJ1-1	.	CASSFGGYTGEAFF	TGTGCCAGCAGTTTTGGAGGGTATACGGGAGAAGCTTTCTTT
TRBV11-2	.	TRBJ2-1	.	CASSLLRGSSYNEQFF	TGTGCCAGCAGCTTACTACGGGGGAGCTCCTACAATGAGCAGTTCTTC
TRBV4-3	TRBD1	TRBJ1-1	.	CASSPRDRPGEAFF	TGCGCCAGCAGCCCCCGGGACAGGCCGGGTGAAGCTTTCTTT
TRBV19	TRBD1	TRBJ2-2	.	CASMSLSGTGWTGELFF	TGTGCCAGTATGTCCCTCTCCGGGACAGGGTGGACCGGGGAGCTGTTTTTT
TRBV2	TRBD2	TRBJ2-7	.	CASRTSGYEQYF	TGTGCCAGCAGGACTAGCGGCTACGAGCAGTACTTC
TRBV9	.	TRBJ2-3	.	CASSPVAEASTDTQYF	TGTGCCAGCAGCCCCGTGGCCGAGGCTAGCACAGATACGCAGTATTTT
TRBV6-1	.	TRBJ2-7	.	CASSEGQGYYEQYF	TGTGCCAGCAGTGAGGGGCAGGGTTACTACGAGCAGTACTTC
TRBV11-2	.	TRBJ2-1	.	CASSPWLESYNEQFF	TGTGCCAGCAGTCCTTGGTTGGAATCCTACAATGAGCAGTTCTTC
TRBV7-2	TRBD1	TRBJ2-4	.	CASSSGQGFVIQYF	TGTGCCAGCAGCTCGGGACAGGGTTTCGTCATTCAGTACTTC
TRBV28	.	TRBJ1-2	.	CASSLWEAVGYTF	TGTGCCAGCAGTTTATGGGAGGCGGTCGGCTACACCTTC
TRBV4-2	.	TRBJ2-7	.	CASSQARWAEQYF	TGTGCCAGCAGCCAGGCGAGGTGGGCCGAGCAGTACTTC
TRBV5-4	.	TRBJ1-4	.	CASSSKQAEKLFF	TGTGCCAGCAGCTCGAAGCAGGCGGAAAAACTGTTTTTT
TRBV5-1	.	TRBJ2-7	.	CASSPGDRTYEQYF	TGCGCCAGCAGCCCGGGGGACCGAACCTACGAGCAGTACTTC
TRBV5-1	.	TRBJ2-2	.	CASSEPNTGELFF	TGCGCCAGCAGCGAACCGAACACCGGGGAGCTGTTTTTT
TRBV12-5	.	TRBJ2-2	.	CASDPTFIPGVGELFF	TGTGCTAGTGATCCTACTTTTATTCCGGGTGTCGGGGAGCTGTTTTTT
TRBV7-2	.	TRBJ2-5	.	CASSLDRRKTQYF	TGTGCCAGCAGCTTAGACAGGAGAAAGACCCAGTACTTC
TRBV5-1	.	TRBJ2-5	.	CASSFAPQETQYF	TGCGCCAGCAGCTTCGCGCCTCAAGAGACCCAGTACTTC
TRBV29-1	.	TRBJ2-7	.	CSVRSFPAYEQYF	TGCAGCGTGAGAAGTTTTCCCGCCTACGAGCAGTACTTC
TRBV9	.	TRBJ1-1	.	CASSVQGGTEAFF	TGTGCCAGCAGCGTACAGGGCGGCACTGAAGCTTTCTTT
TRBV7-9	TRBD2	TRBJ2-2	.	CASSPEGPGGDTGELFF	TGTGCCAGCAGCCCTGAGGGTCCCGGGGGGGACACCGGGGAGCTGTTTTTT
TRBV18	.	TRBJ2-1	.	CASSPRRIEHNEQFF	TGTGCCAGCTCACCGAGGCGGATAGAACACAATGAGCAGTTCTTC
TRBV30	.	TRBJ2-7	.	CAWNLDTYEQYF	TGTGCCTGGAACCTGGACACCTACGAGCAGTACTTC
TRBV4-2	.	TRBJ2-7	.	CASSQIRSSYEQYF	TGTGCCAGCAGCCAGATCCGGAGTTCCTACGAGCAGTACTTC
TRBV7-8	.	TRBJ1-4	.	CASSLGFVGAEGGLFF	TGTGCCAGCAGCTTAGGGTTCGTGGGTGCCGAGGGGGGACTGTTTTTT
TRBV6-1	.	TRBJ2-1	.	CASRGREGNEQFF	TGTGCCAGCAGGGGTAGGGAAGGCAATGAGCAGTTCTTC
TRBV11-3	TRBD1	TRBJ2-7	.	CASSPTGGTAGQYF	TGTGCCAGCAGTCCCACAGGGGGCACCGCCGGGCAGTACTTC